This T cell receptor beta chain was found in a study of T cells after yellow fever vaccination. Study-level points and caveats: Peaking on day 5 versus 15, the secondary response was faster but weaker. Most primary-vaccination clones reappeared after the booster (96% CD4, around 88% CD8).

TCRdb independently ran MiXCR on the 5' RACE reads; one entry per CDR3 protein. The sample shows hundreds of thousands of distinct CDR3 sequences, less than 9.5% of them seen only once. Notes on this clonotype: Its antigen is undetermined.

This clonotype was obtained from a man younger than 35 who received the YFV17D yellow fever vaccine. This material consisted of PBMCs, taken about 49 days after the first yellow fever vaccination.

This CDR3 reads CASSDEGSEQFF. The CDR3 bases are TGCGCCAGCAGTGATGAGGGAAGCGAGCAGTTCTTC. The J gene is TRBJ2-1, the V gene TRBV10-2; tentative D call: TRBD2 (5 bases). The V gene's germline CDR1 is WSHSY and CDR2 SAAADI. This CDR3 comprises 12 residues. V was trimmed by 3 bases and J by 10 bases, leaving 10 bases between them.